A single sample gave rise to the 14 T cell receptor beta chains below, sequenced in a study of memory CD4+ T cells and cytomegalovirus serostatus (dated by TCRdb to the late 2010s). A FACSAria II was used to sort memory CD4+ T cells, defined as single viable CD3+CD4+CD8-CD45RO+ cells. Library preparation was by the immunoSEQ multiplex PCR assay. TCRdb took this table from immuneACCESS and kept in-frame rearrangements with V and J called. Such tables lack part of the clones; where checked against another copy, unresolved V genes explain under half of the gap, and the rest is unexplained. The sample profile shows under 55,000 clones; about 73% of them were found once. The ten largest clones capture approximately 0.7% of the sample. What was sequenced was memory CD4+ T cells from blood. Receptors were obtained from an adult in good health and CMV-seronegative.

The chain uses TRBV4-2 and TRBJ1-2; 7 nucleotides agree with TRBD1. The CDR3 consists of 15 residues. The junction had 5 bases not matched to a gene; V was cut back by 3 bases and J by 1 base. The germline V gene encodes CDR1 LGHNA and CDR2 YNFKEQ. In nucleotides, the CDR3 is TGTGCCAGCAGCCAGTCGACAGGGAATAACTATGGCTACACCTTC. This translates into CASSQSTGNNYGYTF.

This clone was observed a single time. V usage is TRBV15 and J usage is TRBJ2-3; no clear D gene. There are 12 residues in the CDR3. V was cut by 6 bases and J by 0 bases, with 4 bases left in between. The V gene's germline CDR1 is LNHNV and CDR2 YYDKDF (reference sequence). Here the CDR3 DNA reads TGTGCCACCAGGGACAGCACAGATACGCAGTATTTT. Amino acid sequence: CATRDSTDTQYF.

The V and J genes are TRBV7-9 and TRBJ2-7; 9 positions agree with TRBD1. The germline gives CDR1 SEHNR, CDR2 FQNEAQ (reference sequence). The V and J ends lost 4 bases and 5 bases, in that order; junction bases with no gene match: 6. The CDR3 contains 14 residues. In DNA, the CDR3 is TGTGCCAGCAGCTCATGGAGGACAGGGGACGAGCAGTACTTC. Amino acid sequence: CASSSWRTGDEQYF.

The rearrangement uses TRBV19 and TRBJ2-3, with D tentatively TRBD2 (5 bases). With 10 bases removed from V and 10 bases from J, the gap between germline ends came to 9 bases. The germline CDR1 and CDR2 sequences are LNHDA and SQIVND (reference sequence). The CDR3 length is 9 residues. The chain's CDR3 is CATRGSQYF. DNA of the CDR3: TGTGCCACCCGGGGATCGCAGTATTTT.

CDR3 residues: CASSSMGQNTGELFF. CDR3 nucleotides: TGTGCCAGCAGTTCTATGGGACAGAACACCGGGGAGCTGTTTTTT. The chain is built from TRBV6-6 and TRBJ2-2; D possibly corresponds to TRBD1 (6 bases). Germline V gene sequence: CDR1 MNHNY, CDR2 SVGAGI (reference sequence). V was pared by 4 bases and J by 1 base, with 10 bases between. The length of the CDR3 is 15 residues.

The V and J genes are TRBV9 and TRBJ1-2, with unresolved D. V lost 1 base and J lost 4, with 8 bases in between. The length of the CDR3 is 13 residues. Germline-derived CDR1 and CDR2 are SGDLS and YYNGEE. CDR3 sequence: CASSVLGGYGYTF. The CDR3 bases are TGTGCCAGCAGCGTACTGGGAGGCTATGGCTACACCTTC.

The rearrangement uses TRBV28 and TRBJ1-5; no clear D gene. This CDR3 region has 13 residues. CDR1 is MDHEN, CDR2 SYDVKM, per germline. V shed 7 bases and J shed 5 bases, with 12 bases lying between them. Here the CDR3 reads CASIGTAHQPQHF. The CDR3, as DNA: TGTGCCAGCATTGGTACAGCCCATCAGCCCCAGCATTTT.

The V and J genes are TRBV25-1 and TRBJ2-2, with D hard to call. Germline CDR1 reads MGHDK; CDR2 reads SYGVNS. This CDR3 is 13 amino acids long. Trimming stripped 4 bases from V and 5 bases from J, with 8 bases between. The CDR3 DNA reads as TGTGCCAGCAGTGTATTGGGGACCGGGGAGCTGTTTTTT. Protein product: CASSVLGTGELFF.

The V and J genes are TRBV18 and TRBJ2-3; D not certain. This CDR3 has 13 residues. V lost 0 bases, J lost 6 bases, and 7 bases lay in between. Germline V CDR1 and CDR2: KGHSH, LQKENI. The CDR3 reads CASSPPAADTQYF. CDR3 nucleotides: TGTGCCAGCTCACCACCTGCGGCGGATACGCAGTATTTT. Full variable domain (remainder filled in from reference TRBV18 and TRBJ2-3): NAGVMQNPRHLVRRRGQEARLRCSPMKGHSHVYWYRQLPEEGLKFMVYLQKENIIDESGMPKERFSAEFPKEGPSILRIQQVVRGDSAAYFCASSPPAADTQYFGPGTRLTVL.

This clone appeared a few times. This chain connects TRBV9 to TRBJ1-1; no reliable D call. With 1 base removed from V and 1 base from J, the gap between germline ends came to 5 bases. There are 13 residues in the CDR3. The germline gives CDR1 SGDLS, CDR2 YYNGEE. The DNA of the CDR3 is TGTGCCAGCAGCGTAATTCCGAACACTGAAGCTTTCTTT. This translates into CASSVIPNTEAFF.

The chain employs TRBV30 and TRBJ1-5; D unclear. V shed 4 bases and J shed 9 bases, with 13 bases lying between them. This CDR3 spans 12 amino acids. CDR1 and CDR2 from the germline V gene are GTSNPN and SVGIG (reference sequence). The CDR3 DNA is TGTGCCTGGAAGAGAGGTCCAGGGCCCCAGCATTTT. This sequence encodes CAWKRGPGPQHF.

The chain links TRBV19 to TRBJ1-1; TRBD1 matches at 8 bases. Unmatched junction bases numbered 4, after V lost 6 bases and J lost 1 base. The germline gives CDR1 LNHDA, CDR2 SQIVND (reference sequence). The length of the CDR3 is 14 residues. This CDR3 is CASSQGAANTEAFF. The CDR3 DNA sequence: TGTGCCAGTAGCCAGGGGGCGGCGAACACTGAAGCTTTCTTT.

The chain has TRBV27 and TRBJ2-1, with 8 positions matching TRBD1. Germline-derived CDR1 and CDR2 are MNHEY and SMNVEV (reference sequence). Losses at the gene ends were 5 bases for V and 11 bases for J; bases not matched to a gene: 11. The CDR3 has 14 amino acids. The CDR3 sequence: CASSPQPPGGKQFF. The DNA for the CDR3 is TGTGCCAGCAGTCCCCAACCGCCAGGGGGCAAGCAGTTCTTC.

This clone has a handful of counts. The J gene is TRBJ1-5, the V gene TRBV19, with a tentative D call TRBD1 (6 bases). CDR1 and CDR2 (germline): LNHDA, SQIVND (reference sequence). The V end was cut by 10 bases, the J end by 5 bases, with 12 bases between. This CDR3 spans 12 amino acids. CDR3 region: CATGTNYQPQHF. CDR3 nucleotide sequence: TGTGCCACCGGGACAAATTATCAGCCCCAGCATTTT.